The 3 T cell receptor beta chains below all came from one sample that was sequenced in a study of T-cell memory formation after mild COVID-19. TCRdb reprocessed the 5' RACE reads via MiXCR and lists one record per CDR3 protein. The repertoire holds roughly 300,000 distinct CDR3 sequences, with 7% to 10% as singletons. What was sequenced was PBMCs or a T cell subset sorted from them (not recorded which). These receptors were taken from a man between 18 and 35 years old who had mild COVID-19 (a few samples of this study predate the infection). Cell type and time point are not known.

The chain couples TRBV12-3 or TRBV12-4 to TRBJ2-7; maybe TRBD1 (6 bases). Between the trimmed V and J ends, which lost 5 bases and 6 bases, there was a span of 14 bases. The CDR3 is 13 residues long. CDR3 DNA: TGTGCCAGCAGTCAGGGGCCCATGGGCGAGCAGTACGTC. Amino acids: CASSQGPMGEQYV.

Many counts were recorded for this clonotype. The chain's CDR3 is CASSYHLRTLLKLFF. The CDR3 DNA is TGTGCCAGCAGTTATCATTTAAGGACCCTACTCAAACTGTTTTTT. The gene calls are TRBV6-7 and TRBJ1-4, with D unresolved. TRBV6-7 is annotated as an ORF whose role is uncertain. V was pared by 3 bases and J by 11 bases, with 19 bases between. The length of the CDR3 is 15 residues.

This clonotype has just a few counts. The chain joins TRBV7-8 to TRBJ1-3; D perhaps matches TRBD1 (5 bases). CDR3 length equals 15 residues. The V gene lost 2 bases and the J gene lost 3 bases, with 11 bases spanning the gap. From germline, CDR1 is SGHVS and CDR2 FQNEAQ. CDR3 coding DNA: TGTGCCAGCAGCTTAAACCCAGGGCTTGGAAACACCATATATTTT. Amino acid sequence: CASSLNPGLGNTIYF.